Listed below are T cell receptor beta chains from one sample, sequenced in a study of vaccination and CD4 T cells after COVID-19. TCRdb reanalysed the PCR reads using MiXCR and keeps one entry per CDR3 protein. The repertoire holds around 10,000 distinct CDR3 sequences, with approximately 40% as singletons. These receptors have no identified antigens. Sequencing input: CD4+ T cells from blood, cultured in vitro. The source is a human donor who had recovered from COVID-19. Both conserved end residues are part of each CDR3. D genes are given only for firm matches. Size is omitted from some rows. Given values are once, few, many or a class for expanded clones.

TRBV6-5	.	.	TRBJ1-3	TGTGCCAGCAGTTCCCGGGTATATGGAAACACCATATATTTT	CASSSRVYGNTIYF
TRBV18	.	TRBD1	TRBJ2-2	TGTGCCAGCTCACCACCCCCCGACAGGGGGAGGGCCGGGGAGCTGTTTTTT	CASSPPPDRGRAGELFF
TRBV19	.	TRBD2	TRBJ2-3	TGTGCCAGTAGTATAACGGTCCAGCGGGGGGGCACAGATACGCAGTATTTT	CASSITVQRGGTDTQYF
TRBV18	.	TRBD2	TRBJ2-3	TGTGCCAGCTCACCACGACTAGCGGGAGCCACAGATACGCAGTATTTT	CASSPRLAGATDTQYF
TRBV2	medium-sized	.	TRBJ1-2	TGTGCCAGCAGTGGGACCTCCTATGGCTACACCTTC	CASSGTSYGYTF
TRBV19	few	.	TRBJ1-1	TGTGCCAGTAGGAGGTGGAGCACTGAAGCTTTCTTT	CASRRWSTEAFF
TRBV18	.	.	TRBJ1-5	TGTGCCAGCTCTCAAAATAATCAGCCCCAGCATTTT	CASSQNNQPQHF
TRBV20-1	few	.	TRBJ1-3	TGCAGTGCTACTCAGGTGCAGGGACGAACGGACACCATATATTTT	CSATQVQGRTDTIYF
TRBV20-1	few	TRBD1	TRBJ2-3	TGCAGTGCTAGTTCCCGACAGGGCAACACAGATACGCAGTATTTT	CSASSRQGNTDTQYF
TRBV25-1	.	TRBD1	TRBJ1-5	TGTGCCAGCAGTGACACAAAAACCCAGACAGGGAGGCATCAGCCCCAGCATTTT	CASSDTKTQTGRHQPQHF
TRBV5-1	.	TRBD2	TRBJ2-4	TGCGCCAGCAGTCCTACTAGCGGGGGAAACATTCAGTACTTC	CASSPTSGGNIQYF
TRBV20-1	.	.	TRBJ1-2	TGCAGTTCACAGTGGAACCACTACTATGGCTACACCTTC	CSSQWNHYYGYTF
TRBV6-2/TRBV6-3	.	.	TRBJ1-3	TGTGCCAGCAGTCGGTGGGGCTCAGGAAACACCATATATTTT	CASSRWGSGNTIYF
TRBV28	.	.	TRBJ2-1	TGTGCCAGCTCCAGCGTTGGTCGAGACAATGAGCAGTTCTTC	CASSSVGRDNEQFF
TRBV2	.	.	TRBJ1-2	TGTGCCAGCAGTGCCATTGACTATGGCTACACCTTC	CASSAIDYGYTF
TRBV19	few	TRBD1	TRBJ2-5	TGTGCCAGTAGTTCAGGGACAGGGGGCAGTTTAGAGACCCAGTACTTC	CASSSGTGGSLETQYF
TRBV12-3/TRBV12-4	.	.	TRBJ1-2	TGTGCCAGCAGTTTGGCTGGAATCAACTATGGCTACACCTTC	CASSLAGINYGYTF
TRBV7-8	.	.	TRBJ2-3	TGTGCCAGCAGCTTATTGGACAGCACAGATACGCAGTATTTT	CASSLLDSTDTQYF
TRBV6-1	.	.	TRBJ2-5	TGTGCCAGCAGGGGGACGACCAAAGAGACCCAGTACTTC	CASRGTTKETQYF
TRBV28	few	TRBD1	TRBJ2-1	TGTGCCAGCAGGTCCGGACAGGGTACCTACAATGAGCAGTTCTTC	CASRSGQGTYNEQFF
TRBV6-1	.	TRBD1	TRBJ2-1	TGTGCCAGCAGCTCAACAGGGGTACCCTACAATGAGCAGTTCTTC	CASSSTGVPYNEQFF
TRBV7-6	.	.	TRBJ2-7	TGTGCCAGCAGCTTAGGCGTCTTCTCCTACGAGCAGTACTTC	CASSLGVFSYEQYF
TRBV5-1	.	.	TRBJ1-5	TGCGCCAGCAGCTTGTGGGGGCCCGAAGGTGAGCCCCAGCATTTT	CASSLWGPEGEPQHF
TRBV5-1	few	TRBD1	TRBJ1-1	TGCGCCAGCAGCTGGACAGGGGGCACTGAAGCTTTCTTT	CASSWTGGTEAFF
TRBV6-5	.	TRBD1	TRBJ1-3	TGTGCCAGCAGTTTACGACAGGGGGGAAACACCATATATTTT	CASSLRQGGNTIYF
TRBV10-2	.	.	TRBJ1-5	TGCGCCAGCAGTGAGCCACCGGACAGTAAGAGGAACCAGCATTTT	CASSEPPDSKRNQHF
TRBV21-1	few	.	TRBJ1-4	TGTGCCAGCAGCCCCCGGCCTTGGGACAGAACTAATGAAAAACTGTTTTTT	CASSPRPWDRTNEKLFF
TRBV12-3/TRBV12-4	.	TRBD1	TRBJ2-5	TGTGCCAGCAGCCACACCAGGGGGTCTGAGACCCAGTACTTC	CASSHTRGSETQYF
TRBV20-1	medium-sized	.	TRBJ1-2	TGCAGTGCTAGGCCCTCCGGGGAGGCCTCTATTGGCTACACCTTC	CSARPSGEASIGYTF
TRBV2	.	.	TRBJ1-2	TGTGCCAGCAGCACGTCAGGGTCCTATGGCTACACCTTC	CASSTSGSYGYTF
TRBV7-8	few	TRBD2	TRBJ2-3	TGTGCCAGCAGCTTAAGGGCTCTAGCGGGAGTGGGGAATACGCAGTATTTT	CASSLRALAGVGNTQYF
TRBV7-2	few	TRBD1	TRBJ1-6	TGTGCCAGCAGCTTAGATCAGGGGGCGAATTCACCCCTCCACTTT	CASSLDQGANSPLHF
TRBV19	.	TRBD2	TRBJ2-2	TGTGCCAGTAGTATAAGGCGGGAGGTTCGGGGCACCGGGGAGCTGTTTTTT	CASSIRREVRGTGELFF
TRBV2	.	.	TRBJ2-2	TGTGCCAGCAGTGATCAGGGCACCGGGGAGCTGTTTTTT	CASSDQGTGELFF
TRBV7-8	.	.	TRBJ1-4	TGTGCCAGCAGCGCTTACAGGGAAGAAAAACTGTTTTTT	CASSAYREEKLFF
TRBV19	.	.	TRBJ1-2	TGTGCCAGTACCGCGCGACAGGTGGGCTATGGCTACACCTTC	CASTARQVGYGYTF
TRBV6-1	.	TRBD1	TRBJ1-2	TGTGCCAGCAAAAACAGGGGGTTGCATGGCTACACCTTC	CASKNRGLHGYTF
TRBV10-2	once	.	TRBJ2-1	TGCGCCAGCAGGACTCCTCGGGAGTCCTACAATGAGCAGTTCTTC	CASRTPRESYNEQFF
TRBV18	.	.	TRBJ2-7	TGTGCCAGCTCATCACGTAGCGGTATGGGCTACGAGCAGTACTTC	CASSSRSGMGYEQYF
TRBV11-2	.	TRBD1	TRBJ2-7	TGTGCCAGCAGCTTAGGAGGGACAGGGGTCCACTACGAGCAGTACTTC	CASSLGGTGVHYEQYF
TRBV24-1	few	.	TRBJ2-1	TGTGCCACCTCGGAACGAGGGGATGAGCAGTTCTTC	CATSERGDEQFF
TRBV6-1	.	TRBD2	TRBJ2-1	TGTGCCAGCAGTCCAAGACTAGCCGGGGGGGTTGAGCAGTTCTTC	CASSPRLAGGVEQFF
TRBV20-1	few	.	TRBJ2-7	TGCAGTGCTCGAGAGCAACATCTTGCCATTTACGAGCAGTACTTC	CSAREQHLAIYEQYF
TRBV20-1	few	.	TRBJ2-5	TGCAGTGCTAGTCGGTTGGGCGGGAACCAAGAGACCCAGTACTTC	CSASRLGGNQETQYF
TRBV28	.	TRBD1	TRBJ2-5	TGTGCCAGCAGCCCCGGGACAGTACAAGAGACCCAGTACTTC	CASSPGTVQETQYF
TRBV11-3	few	.	TRBJ1-1	TGTGCCAGCAGCTTAGATGTGCTCCTGGGAGGGACTGAAGCTTTCTTT	CASSLDVLLGGTEAFF
TRBV20-1	.	TRBD2	TRBJ2-1	TGCAGTGCCCCCAAAACTCCCGGGCTAGCGGCAACCCGGTACAATGAGCAGTTCTTC	CSAPKTPGLAATRYNEQFF
TRBV6-5	.	.	TRBJ1-3	TGTGCCAGCAGTTTCCTTGCGTGGGGAAACACCATATATTTT	CASSFLAWGNTIYF